This entry lists 26 T cell receptor beta chains sequenced from one sample in a study of beta chain features in type 1 diabetes. As every portion of the isolated RNA was reverse transcribed, the sequencing read expressed TCRB transcripts. TCRdb's copy holds only in-frame clones and misses some; the assay was immunoSEQ multiplex PCR. The repertoire holds 100,000 to 150,000 clones, with approximately 10% as singletons. What these receptors recognize is not known. Study-wide results and limits: Among patients with Type 1 diabetes, TCRB CDR3s were moderately but significantly shorter in every one of the four CD4+ subsets.

The source material was central memory CD4+ T cells from blood. These receptors originate from a man aged 25-40 years with type 1 diabetes.

This chain links TRBV6-5 with TRBJ2-1; 7 bases agree with TRBD1. The CDR3 is 15 amino acids. V was clipped by 2 bases and J by 7 bases; unmatched bases: 8. CDR1 and CDR2 from the germline V gene are MNHEY and SVGAGI. The CDR3 DNA is TGTGCCAGCAGTTACCAACCGACAGGGTCGAATGAGCAGTTCTTC. Translated: CASSYQPTGSNEQFF.

This clone was observed once. The V call is TRBV7-9, the J call TRBJ2-7; 7 nucleotides line up with TRBD2. Germline CDR1 is SEHNR and CDR2 is FQNEAQ (reference sequence). This CDR3 contains 13 residues. V lost 5 bases, J lost 5 bases, and 6 bases stayed unmatched. The CDR3 DNA reads as TGTGCCAGCAGCAAGACCGCGGGGGACGAGCAGTACTTC. This sequence encodes CASSKTAGDEQYF.

V and J are TRBV6-1 and TRBJ2-5; D might be TRBD1 (7 bases). Trimming removed 7 bases at V and 5 bases at J, with 8 bases between. Germline-derived CDR1 and CDR2 are MNHNS and SASEGT. The CDR3 has 11 amino acids. CDR3 residues: CASTGGETQYF. CDR3 coding DNA: TGTGCCAGCACAGGGGGGGAGACCCAGTACTTC.

V gene TRBV5-1 combines with J gene TRBJ2-5, with 10 bases fitting TRBD1. The assigned J gene may be wrong: the sequence end matches TRBJ2-7 better. The germline gives CDR1 SGHRS, CDR2 YFSETQ. This CDR3 is built from 15 residues. CDR3 DNA: TGCGCCAGCAGCTTGTTGACAGGGGGCTTCTACGAGCAGTACTTC. Its translation is CASSLLTGGFYEQYF.

This clone was seen a few times. The chain uses TRBV5-1 and TRBJ2-3, with 10 bases that match TRBD2. The trim removed 3 bases at V and 6 bases at J, leaving 10 bases unmatched. Germline-derived CDR1 and CDR2 are SGHRS and YFSETQ. The CDR3 sequence is 16 residues long. CDR3 in amino acids: CASSSGTSGVVDTQYF. The CDR3 nucleotides are TGCGCCAGCAGCTCCGGCACTAGCGGGGTTGTGGATACGCAGTATTTT. Full variable domain (remainder filled in from reference TRBV5-1 and TRBJ2-3): KAGVTQTPRYLIKTRGQQVTLSCSPISGHRSVSWYQQTPGQGLQFLFEYFSETQRNKGNFPGRFSGRQFSNSRSEMNVSTLELGDSALYLCASSSGTSGVVDTQYFGPGTRLTVL.

The V gene is TRBV28, the J gene TRBJ1-5; D remains ambiguous. Per the germline V gene, CDR1 is MDHEN and CDR2 is SYDVKM. This CDR3 contains 15 residues. V was shortened by 5 bases and J by 2 bases, with 13 bases between the two germline ends. The DNA of the CDR3 is TGTGCCAGCAGTGTAAGCAAGAAAGGCAATCAGCCCCAGCATTTT. It yields the protein CASSVSKKGNQPQHF.

This clone has only a few counts. This chain joins TRBV2 and TRBJ1-2; the D gene is possibly TRBD1 (5 bases). The V gene lost 2 bases and the J gene lost 4 bases, with 11 bases spanning the gap. Germline assignment: CDR1 SNHLY and CDR2 FYNNEI. The CDR3 totals 14 residues. DNA for the CDR3: TGTGCCAGCAGTGAAAGGCAGGGCGGCTATGGCTACACCTTC. It is translated as CASSERQGGYGYTF.

In the case of this clone: Relative to the germline gene, one junction end is altered; a read error may explain this. The chain joins TRBV29-1 to TRBJ1-2, with TRBD1 matching 7 bases. This CDR3 is built from 11 residues. Per the germline V gene, CDR1 is SQVTM and CDR2 is ANQGSEA. CDR3 loop: CTQGTNYGYTF. CDR3 bases: TGTACACAGGGGACTAACTATGGCTACACCTTC.

CDR3 in amino acids: CASQTDSGANVLTF. The DNA for the CDR3 is TGTGCCAGCCAGACTGACTCTGGGGCCAACGTCCTGACTTTC. V gene TRBV25-1 combines with J gene TRBJ2-6, with no clear D. The germline CDR1 and CDR2 sequences are MGHDK and SYGVNS. Trimming removed 8 bases from V and 0 bases from J, with 8 bases in between. The CDR3 length is 14 residues.

This clone was seen repeatedly, ten times or more. This chain connects TRBV25-1 to TRBJ2-7; 11 bases map to TRBD2. Germline V gene lookup returns CDR1 MGHDK and CDR2 SYGVNS. The junction had 6 bases not matched to a gene; V was cut back by 6 bases and J by 5 bases. CDR3 length: 14 residues. The CDR3 DNA reads TGTGCCAGCAGAAAGACTAGCGGGGTAAACGAGCAGTACTTC. Translated: CASRKTSGVNEQYF.

The chain combines TRBV2 with TRBJ2-5; D possibly corresponds to TRBD2 (6 bases). Deletions cut 8 bases from V and 1 base from J, with 14 bases between. The CDR3 is 14 amino acids. Looked up from germline, CDR1 is SNHLY and CDR2 is FYNNEI. CDR3 DNA sequence: TGTGCCAGCCGCTACACCGGGGGCCAAGAGACCCAGTACTTC. Amino acids: CASRYTGGQETQYF.

This chain uses TRBV20-1 with TRBJ2-3; unclear D gene. V lost 3 bases, J lost 8 bases, and 6 bases lay in between. Germline V gene data show CDR1 as DFQATT and CDR2 as SNEGSKA (reference sequence). The CDR3 contains 10 residues. CDR3 bases: TGCAGTGCTAGGAGGTCTACGCAGTATTTT. Its protein is CSARRSTQYF.

This chain joins TRBV4-3 and TRBJ1-4, with 7 bases identical to TRBD1. Germline V gene lookup returns CDR1 LGHNA and CDR2 YSLEER. V shed 1 base, J shed 7 bases, and the junction held 9 bases outside the gene matches. This CDR3 is 16 amino acids long. As DNA, the CDR3 is TGCGCCAGCAGCCAAGGTGAAAGACAGGGTGGTGAAAAACTGTTTTTT. Residues: CASSQGERQGGEKLFF.

This chain uses TRBV25-1 with TRBJ2-3; unclear D gene. V gave up 4 bases and J gave up 0 bases, with 5 bases separating them. The germline gives CDR1 MGHDK, CDR2 SYGVNS. CDR3 length equals 13 residues. The CDR3: CASSAVSTDTQYF. The CDR3 nucleotides are TGTGCCAGCAGTGCAGTTAGCACAGATACGCAGTATTTT.

The sample holds many counts of this clone. CDR3 DNA sequence: TGTGCCGGGCTAGGAGGGGCCTACGAGCAGTACTTC. It specifies CAGLGGAYEQYF. This chain links TRBV27 with TRBJ2-7; TRBD2 might be the D (6 bases). This CDR3 has 12 residues. V lost 11 bases, J lost 2 bases, and 13 bases lay in between. Germline CDR1 reads MNHEY; CDR2 reads SMNVEV (reference sequence).

The sample holds many counts of this clone. The chain uses TRBV21-1 and TRBJ1-2. TRBV21-1 is shown as a pseudogene. CDR3 length: 11 amino acids. CDR3: CASSSRSGYTF. CDR3 nucleotides: TGTGCCAGCAGCTCCCGTAGCGGCTACACCTTC.

V gene TRBV23-1 combines with J gene TRBJ1-3, with D unclear. TRBV23-1 is an ORF, and what it does is uncertain. V was trimmed by 3 bases and J by 0 bases, leaving 15 bases between them. This CDR3 region has 17 residues. The CDR3 DNA is TGCGCCAGCAGTCAGTTTGATGGAGGAGTCTCTGGAAACACCATATATTTT. It specifies CASSQFDGGVSGNTIYF.

Comments on this clone: Within the sample, other DNA sequences also encode this same CDR3. The rearrangement links TRBV29-1 to TRBJ2-1; no definite D call. The CDR3 is 15 amino acids. The V end was cut by 4 bases, the J end by 0 bases, with 13 bases between. Per germline, CDR1 SQVTM and CDR2 ANQGSEA. CDR3: CSVGLGPSSYNEQFF. DNA of the CDR3: TGCAGCGTTGGCTTAGGCCCTAGCTCCTACAATGAGCAGTTCTTC.

The chain uses TRBV2 and TRBJ2-4, with TRBD2 matching 7 bases. This CDR3 has 18 amino acids. CDR1 is SNHLY and CDR2 is FYNNEI in the germline V gene. Trimming removed 6 bases from V and 0 bases from J; junction bases left unmatched: 14. The CDR3 loop reads CASSPGLPTSPAKNIQYF. In nucleotides, the CDR3 is TGTGCCAGCAGCCCGGGACTACCCACTTCCCCAGCCAAAAACATTCAGTACTTC. The whole variable domain, filled in from reference TRBV2 and TRBJ2-4, reads EPEVTQTPSHQVTQMGQEVILRCVPISNHLYFYWYRQILGQKVEFLVSFYNNEISEKSEIFDDQFSVERPDGSNFTLKIRSTKLEDSAMYFCASSPGLPTSPAKNIQYFGAGTRLSVL.

The V call is TRBV11-2, the J call TRBJ1-2, with D perhaps TRBD1 (6 bases). Germline values: CDR1 SGHAT, CDR2 FQNNGV. The CDR3 covers 15 residues. V was cut by 5 bases and J by 10 bases, with 23 bases left in between. CDR3 nucleotides: TGTGCCAGCAGCCCCCAGGCCACATGGGACAACGACTACACCTTC. This encodes CASSPQATWDNDYTF.

In its sample, this clone was seen a few times. The J gene is TRBJ1-2, the V gene TRBV7-9, with TRBD1 identical over 7 bases. Germline loops: CDR1 SEHNR, CDR2 FQNEAQ (reference sequence). This CDR3 contains 16 residues. V lost 0 bases to trimming and J lost 6 bases; unmatched junction nucleotides: 10. CDR3 DNA: TGTGCCAGCAGCTTAGCCGGGACAGCGAGGGGAGATGGCTACACCTTC. This encodes CASSLAGTARGDGYTF.

The V and J genes are TRBV19 and TRBJ1-6; TRBD1 matches 7 bases. CDR1 and CDR2 from the germline V gene are LNHDA and SQIVND (reference sequence). J lost 10 bases, V lost 5 bases, and 8 bases had no gene match. CDR3 length: 14 amino acids. The chain's CDR3 is CASSQTGTESPLHF. The CDR3 bases are TGTGCCAGTAGTCAAACCGGGACAGAATCACCCCTCCACTTT.

This clone was detected only a few times. V gene TRBV6-5 combines with J gene TRBJ1-2; D unclear. Per germline, CDR1 MNHEY and CDR2 SVGAGI. Trimming removed 10 bases from V and 5 bases from J, with 20 bases in between. The CDR3 runs to 14 residues. The CDR3 DNA reads TGTGCCACTAGGCGGGCCGATAGTTCATATGGCTACACCTTC. This gives the protein CATRRADSSYGYTF.

The genes are TRBV2 and TRBJ1-4, with TRBD1 matching 8 bases. The germline CDR1 and CDR2 sequences are SNHLY and FYNNEI. The CDR3 covers 12 residues. V lost 6 bases and J lost 6; bases outside the gene matches: 0. Written as DNA, the CDR3 is TGTGCCAGCAGGGACAGGGATGAAAAACTGTTTTTT. Translation: CASRDRDEKLFF.

The chain couples TRBV19 to TRBJ1-5, with TRBD1 as a possible D gene (6 bases). The CDR3 contains 17 residues. Trimming pared 4 bases from V and 4 bases from J, leaving 20 bases between. Germline loops: CDR1 LNHDA, CDR2 SQIVND (reference sequence). In nucleotides, the CDR3 is TGTGCCAGTAGTACCATTAACAGGGCTCGTGAAAATCAGCCCCAGCATTTT. Residues: CASSTINRARENQPQHF.

The chain carries TRBV4-3 and TRBJ1-3; D is undetermined. Germline V gene data show CDR1 as LGHNA and CDR2 as YSLEER. V shed 0 bases and J shed 0 bases, with 15 bases lying between them. The CDR3 has 18 amino acids. CDR3 residues: CASSQEEKRANSGNTIYF. DNA of the CDR3: TGCGCCAGCAGCCAAGAAGAGAAGAGGGCTAACTCTGGAAACACCATATATTTT.